These T cell receptor beta chains were read from a single sample in a study of cytomegalovirus exposure and HLA in healthy donors. Assay used: immunoSEQ multiplex PCR; TCRdb lists only in-frame clones, some missing. Of 130,000 to 150,000 clones listed, more than 70% are singletons. The sample was PBMCs. These receptors all stem from a woman aged 45-65 years in good health and CMV-seronegative. The CDR3 runs from the conserved cysteine through the conserved F or W. D genes are given only for firm matches. Only some rows state a clone size, as once, few, many or a class for expanded clones.

>NA|14|TRBD1|TRBJ2-7|TRBV28
TGTGCCAGCAGTTTAAGGGGGCCTTTTTACGAGCAGTACTTC
CASSLRGPFYEQYF
>NA|17|NA|TRBJ2-3|TRBV5-4
TGTGCCAGCAGCTTGGCCGCCGGGGCGGGGAAGACAGATACGCAGTATTTT
CASSLAAGAGKTDTQYF
>NA|16|NA|TRBJ1-5|TRBV1
TGCCCCAGCCACTATAGGACAGGGATGAGCAATCAGCCCCAGCATTTT
CPSHYRTGMSNQPQHF
>once|14|NA|TRBJ1-6|TRBV7-6
TGTGCCAGCAGCTTATATGGACAGAATTCACCCCTCCACTTT
CASSLYGQNSPLHF
>NA|16|TRBD2|TRBJ2-3|TRBV7-2
TGTGCCAGCAGCTTAGTCGGGGGGGCTAGCACAGATACGCAGTATTTT
CASSLVGGASTDTQYF
>few|15|TRBD1|TRBJ2-3|TRBV5-8
TGTGCCAGCAGCTTGGGGGGACAGGGTTCGGATACGCAGTATTTT
CASSLGGQGSDTQYF
>NA|16|TRBD1|TRBJ2-6|TRBV7-9
TGTGCCAGCAGCTTACTTACAGGGGTTGGGGCCAACGTCCTGACTTTC
CASSLLTGVGANVLTF
>NA|16|TRBD1|TRBJ1-5|TRBV19
TGTGCCAGTAGTACATTCAGGGGGCTCGGCAATCAGCCCCAGCATTTT
CASSTFRGLGNQPQHF
>NA|15|TRBD2|TRBJ2-2|TRBV19
TGTGCCAGTAGTCTAGCGGGGGATAACACCGGGGAGCTGTTTTTT
CASSLAGDNTGELFF
>NA|17|NA|TRBJ2-3|TRBV6-7
TGTGCCAGCAGTGCACTCGGCGCGGGGGCCTTCCGAAATACGCAGTATTTT
CASSALGAGAFRNTQYF